The clone carrying this TCR beta chain was detected only a few times. V lost 4 bases and J lost 8; bases outside the gene matches: 11. The germline gives CDR1 SGHKS, CDR2 YYEKEE (reference sequence). This CDR3 contains 16 residues. Only in-frame clones appear in the TCRdb table, and some are missing; sequencing was by immunoSEQ multiplex PCR. Altogether 150,000 to 200,000 clones are present, around four fifths being singletons, with the ten largest covering approximately 4.4%. The sample originates from a study of blood T cell repertoires in COVID-19. The sequence derives from a woman between 50 and 59 years old who had recovered from COVID-19. The V gene is TRBV5-5, the J gene TRBJ2-3; 12 bases align to TRBD2. Sequencing was performed on PBMCs or T cells enriched from blood (not recorded which). The CDR3 nucleotides read TGTGCCAGCAGCATAGTCCTAGCGGGAGGGCCGGCTACGCAGTATTTT. Its protein product is CASSIVLAGGPATQYF.